Here is one T cell receptor (beta chain) with its context. These data belong to a study of OX40 agonist ivuxolimab in advanced cancers. Germline CDR1 and CDR2: SNHLY and FYNNEI. The ends lost 6 bases at V and 3 bases at J; junction bases unmatched: 4. The CDR3 extends over 14 amino acids. The method was immunoSEQ multiplex PCR; TCRdb's version includes in-frame clones alone and lacks a portion of them. There are about 55,000 clones in the sample; roughly 86% occur only once, and about 13% lies in the top ten. This clonotype was sampled from an adult with an advanced solid tumor such as melanoma, head and neck, liver or kidney cancer. The sample was CD4+ or CD8+ T cells sorted from blood, taken in a trial of the OX40 agonist ivuxolimab. V is TRBV2 and J is TRBJ2-7; 11 nucleotides match TRBD1. The CDR3 is CASRTGTGGYEQYF. As DNA, the CDR3 is TGTGCCAGCAGGACCGGGACAGGGGGCTACGAGCAGTACTTC.